This entry features one T cell receptor (beta chain) sequence. Its matching antigen is unknown. This sample is part of a study of T cell responses to AZD1222 COVID-19 vaccine. TCRdb's table, derived via immunoSEQ multiplex PCR, lists solely in-frame clones and lacks some. Here the sample spans roughly 150,000 clones, around 85% being singletons. The study's findings and limits: Breadth and depth of Spike-specific TCRs rose after two AZD1222 doses. Spike-wide vaccine-associated CD4 TCRs dominated at 160-218 and 743-854.

With V trimmed by 4 bases and J by 3 bases, 3 bases remained unmatched. The CDR3 loop spans 13 amino acids. Germline V gene sequence: CDR1 SGHAT, CDR2 FQNNGV. The source was peripheral blood, collected after recovery from COVID-19. The origin of this receptor is an adult who had recovered from COVID-19. V is TRBV11-2 and J is TRBJ2-7; 7 positions agree with TRBD2. CDR3 DNA: TGTGCCAGCAGCTCCCCGGGGGGCTACGAGCAGTACTTC. Protein product: CASSSPGGYEQYF. The full variable domain, its missing parts supplied by reference TRBV11-2 and TRBJ2-7, is EAGVAQSPRYKIIEKRQSVAFWCNPISGHATLYWYQQILGQGPKLLIQFQNNGVVDDSQLPKDRFSAERLKGVDSTLKIQPAKLEDSAVYLCASSSPGGYEQYFGPGTRLTVT.